Listed here are 14 T cell receptor beta chains from one sample, sequenced in a study of T cell clonality in common variable immunodeficiency. Some clones are missing from TCRdb's copy, which holds only in-frame ones; the method was immunoSEQ multiplex PCR. This sample shows approximately 75,000 clones and no singletons; approximately 0.84% rests with the ten largest. Sequencing used peripheral blood mononuclear cells. These receptors were obtained from a person aged 18 to 75 in good health.

The sample holds many counts of this clone. The read stops 3 residues short of the end of the CDR3; the missing end is completed from the germline J gene. This rearrangement joins TRBV29-1 to TRBJ1-1, with TRBD1 as a possible D gene (6 bases). The V end lost 4 bases, the J end lost 4 bases, and 10 bases lay between the germline ends. CDR3 length: 12 residues. The germline V gene encodes CDR1 SQVTM and CDR2 ANQGSEA. The CDR3 loop reads CSVVQGITEAFF. CDR3 DNA (partial): TGCAGCGTTGTACAGGGAATCACTGAA.

Many counts were recorded for this clone. Read data end 3 residues before the CDR3 end; the end is taken from the germline J gene. The chain uses TRBV5-6 and TRBJ2-7; possible D gene TRBD1, 6 bases. The germline V gene encodes CDR1 SGHDT and CDR2 YYEEEE. This CDR3 has 15 amino acids. The V end was cut by 1 base, the J end by 6 bases, with 17 bases between. The CDR3 sequence: CASSLPRRGLREQYF. CDR3 DNA (partial): TGTGCCAGCAGCTTGCCCCGCAGGGGCCTCCGCGAG. Using reference TRBV5-6 and TRBJ2-7 for the parts outside the CDR3, the full variable domain is DAGVTQSPTHLIKTRGQQVTLRCSPKSGHDTVSWYQQALGQGPQFIFQYYEEEERQRGNFPDRFSGHQFPNYSSELNVNALLLGDSALYLCASSLPRRGLREQYFGPGTRLTVT.

In this sample, this clone turned up many times. The CDR3 end lies 3 residues beyond the end of the read and is filled in from the germline J gene. V and J are TRBV6-2 or TRBV6-3 and TRBJ1-1, with D possibly matching TRBD1 (5 bases). Germline CDR1 and CDR2: MNHEY and SVGEGT. V was trimmed by 5 bases and J by 5 bases, leaving 12 bases between them. CDR3 length: 13 residues. The covered CDR3 bases are TGTGCCAGCAGTGTGGGGGGGAGGACTGAA. It specifies CASSVGGRTE. The CDR3 as a whole reads CASSVGGRTEAFF.

Of note for this clone: Read sequence stops 3 residues before the CDR3 end, and the germline J gene provides the missing end. This chain links TRBV18 with TRBJ2-1; 12 bases map to TRBD2. The CDR3 spans 18 residues. Germline lookup yields CDR1 KGHSH and CDR2 LQKENI. The ends lost 1 base at V and 2 bases at J; junction bases unmatched: 6. The CDR3 DNA, read in part, is TGTGCCAGCTCACCACTTCTGGCTAGCGGGAGGGCCTACAATGAG. This encodes CASSPLLASGRAYNE. The CDR3 reads in full as CASSPLLASGRAYNEQFF.

This clone appeared many times. The observed sequence ends 3 residues before the CDR3 terminus, with the missing tail filled in from the germline J gene. The chain has TRBV7-3 and TRBJ2-4, with a tentative D call TRBD1 (5 bases). The CDR3 is made up of 16 amino acids. Trimming took off 1 base at V and 1 base at J, with 11 bases between the two ends. Germline V gene data show CDR1 as SGHTA and CDR2 as FQGTGA. CDR3 DNA, as far as it was read: TGTGCCAGCAGCTTAAGCTTAGGGGATGCCAAAAACATT. It translates to CASSLSLGDAKNI. The full CDR3 sequence reads CASSLSLGDAKNIQYF.

In its sample, this clone was seen many times. The read terminates 3 residues before the CDR3 end, so the remaining end is supplied by the germline J gene. This chain links TRBV29-1 with TRBJ2-7; 10 nucleotides align to TRBD1. Germline CDR1 reads SQVTM; CDR2 reads ANQGSEA. The CDR3 spans 14 residues. V lost 7 bases to trimming and J lost 4 bases; unmatched junction nucleotides: 10. The CDR3 protein is CSAVAGTGAYEQYF. CDR3 DNA, as far as it was read: TGCAGCGCCGTAGCGGGGACAGGGGCTTACGAG.

This clone was found many times. The read terminates 3 residues before the CDR3 end, so the remaining end is supplied by the germline J gene. The gene calls are TRBV20-1 and TRBJ1-5; 7 positions match TRBD1. The CDR3 runs to 14 residues. V dropped 3 bases and J dropped 2; count of bases not matched to a gene: 4. Germline V lookup: CDR1 DFQATT, CDR2 SNEGSKA (reference sequence). The chain's CDR3 is CSARPTGGNQPQHF. The part of the CDR3 DNA that was read is TGCAGTGCTAGGCCTACAGGGGGCAATCAGCCC.

This clone came up many times. The CDR3 goes on 3 residues after the read ends, and that part is filled in from the germline J gene. The chain recombines TRBV10-1 with TRBJ2-2; TRBD1 might be the D (5 bases). This CDR3 has 13 residues. Looked up from germline, CDR1 is WNHNN and CDR2 is SYGVQD (reference sequence). V was cut by 5 bases and J by 6 bases, with 10 bases left in between. The part of the CDR3 DNA that was read is TGCGCCAGCAGTCTACAGGTTTCCGGGGAG. Protein: CASSLQVSGE. Given in full, the CDR3 is CASSLQVSGELFF.

This clone was counted at least ten times. The read is 3 residues too short to cover the CDR3 end, so that end is filled in from the germline J gene. The rearrangement links TRBV10-3 to TRBJ2-1; D unresolved. The CDR3 length is 14 residues. Germline V CDR1 and CDR2: ENHRY, SYGVKD. V lost 0 bases to trimming and J lost 7 bases, with 10 bases between them. The sequenced CDR3 bases are TGTGCCATCAGTGAGTCAGACTCACGGAATGAG. Its translation: CAISESDSRNE. The complete CDR3 sequence is CAISESDSRNEQFF.

Ten or more counts support this clone. The CDR3 end is not reached by the read, which stops 3 residues before it; the germline J gene fills it in. This rearrangement joins TRBV20-1 to TRBJ2-1; TRBD2 agrees at 14 bases. V lost 1 base, J lost 0 bases, and 14 bases stayed unmatched. The CDR3 totals 21 residues. The germline gives CDR1 DFQATT, CDR2 SNEGSKA (reference sequence). CDR3 DNA, as far as it was read: TGCAGTGCTAGAGTTACGAAAGCGACTAGCGGGAGGGCCCGCTCCTACAATGAG. Protein: CSARVTKATSGRARSYNE. The CDR3 reads in full as CSARVTKATSGRARSYNEQFF.

This clone came up many times. One end of the junction fails to match germline, which may point to a read error. Read coverage stops 3 residues before the CDR3 terminus; the germline J gene supplies the remainder. The V call is TRBV7-3, the J call TRBJ2-2; TRBD1 matches 8 bases. The CDR3 sequence is 16 residues long. CDR1 and CDR2 (germline): SGHTA, FQGTGA. CDR3 protein: CASSSPGTGVTGKLFF. Partial CDR3 DNA: TGTGCCAGCAGCTCACCCGGGACAGGCGTCACCGGGAAG.

The sample holds many counts of this clone. Its ends do not fully match the called genes, so a read error is possible. Coverage ceases 3 residues before the CDR3 finishes, and the germline J gene fills in the end. This chain links TRBV4-2 with TRBJ2-2, with D perhaps TRBD1 (5 bases). Germline V lookup: CDR1 LGHNA, CDR2 YNFKEQ. This CDR3 region has 17 residues. CDR3 in amino acids: CASSQEWVRANTGELFF. The sequenced part of the CDR3 DNA is TGCGCCAGCAGCCAAGAATGGGTCAGGGCGAACACCGGGGAG.

At least ten counts were recorded for this clone. With the read ending 3 residues before the CDR3 end, the germline J gene is used to fill in that end. V and J are TRBV5-1 and TRBJ2-7; 10 bases agree with TRBD2. Germline-derived CDR1 and CDR2 are SGHRS and YFSETQ. The CDR3 totals 15 residues. The ends lost 5 bases at V and 1 base at J; junction bases unmatched: 6. CDR3 DNA (partial): TGCGCCAGCAGTTTCAGCGGGAGGGGATCCTACGAG. Amino acid sequence: CASSFSGRGSYE. The whole CDR3 sequence reads CASSFSGRGSYEQYF.

At least ten counts were recorded for this clone. The CDR3 goes on 3 residues after the read ends, and that part is filled in from the germline J gene. V and J are TRBV6-2 or TRBV6-3 and TRBJ2-7; 7 bases map to TRBD2. Germline trimming cut 4 bases from V and 3 bases from J; bases unmatched to any gene: 15. The CDR3 is made up of 17 amino acids. CDR1 MNHEY and CDR2 SVGEGT come from the germline V gene. CDR3 in amino acids: CASSSPTSPRYIYEQYF. The sequenced part of the CDR3 DNA is TGTGCCAGCAGTTCACCGACTAGCCCCAGGTACATCTACGAG.